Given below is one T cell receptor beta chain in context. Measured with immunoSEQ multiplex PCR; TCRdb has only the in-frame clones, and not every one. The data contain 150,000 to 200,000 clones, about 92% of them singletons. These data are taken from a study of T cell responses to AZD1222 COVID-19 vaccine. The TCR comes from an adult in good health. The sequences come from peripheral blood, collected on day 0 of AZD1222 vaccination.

The CDR3 nucleotides read TGCGCCAGCAGCTCTGGTACAGACTTCTCCTACAATGAGCAGTTCTTC. This sequence encodes CASSSGTDFSYNEQFF. The rearrangement joins TRBV5-1 to TRBJ2-1; D is uncertain. Germline CDR1 and CDR2: SGHRS and YFSETQ. CDR3 length: 16 residues. Trimming removed 3 bases from V and 0 bases from J, with 13 bases in between. Filled out from reference TRBV5-1 and TRBJ2-1, the complete variable domain reads KAGVTQTPRYLIKTRGQQVTLSCSPISGHRSVSWYQQTPGQGLQFLFEYFSETQRNKGNFPGRFSGRQFSNSRSEMNVSTLELGDSALYLCASSSGTDFSYNEQFFGPGTRLTVL.